Listed below are T cell receptor beta chains from one sample, sequenced in a study of STAT5B mutations in CD4+ large granular lymphocyte leukemia. Only in-frame clones appear in the TCRdb table, and some are missing; sequencing was by immunoSEQ multiplex PCR. This table has tens of thousands of clones, just under 75% appearing once. Source material: CD4+ T cells from blood buffy coats. All receptors come from a human donor in good health. Both conserved end residues are part of each CDR3. D genes are given only for firm matches. Clone size is stated in some rows and not others, as once, few, many or a class when expanded.

>TRBJ2-1|.|TRBV5-1|.|15
CASTATGIPNNEQFF
>TRBJ1-2|.|TRBV7-8|.|12
CASSLVGDGYTF
>TRBJ2-7|few|TRBV5-4|.|14
CASSLGVGVDEQYF
>TRBJ2-3|.|TRBV27|.|14
CASRSRDSLDTQYF
>TRBJ2-3|.|TRBV7-3|.|15
CASSSGLGITDTQYF
>TRBJ2-2|.|TRBV6-5|.|15
CASSVEKFHTGELFF
>TRBJ2-3|.|TRBV10-3|.|17
CAIEQGLTLPGTDTQYF
>TRBJ2-5|.|TRBV27|.|15
CASSSLGLNEETQYF
>TRBJ2-1|.|TRBV30|TRBD2|15
CASAPGTSADNEQFF
>TRBJ1-4|.|TRBV2|.|15
CASSRAKDKNEKLFF
>TRBJ2-6|.|TRBV18|.|18
CASSPLAESLAGANVLTF
>TRBJ2-3|.|TRBV7-8|.|15
CASSLVVRGTDTQYF
>TRBJ1-1|once|TRBV6-1|.|13
CASSTGWDTEAFF
>TRBJ2-1|.|TRBV27|.|14
CASAPPRNSGEQFF
>TRBJ2-3|few|TRBV7-2|.|16
CASSLEVRAPTDTQYF
>TRBJ2-7|few|TRBV29-1|.|13
CSVERAQGYEQYF
>TRBJ2-1|.|TRBV19|.|12
CASSIVGTEQFF
>TRBJ2-2|once|TRBV5-1|.|13
CASRQEVTGELFF
>TRBJ2-7|.|TRBV7-6|.|15
CASSPGGGSIYEQYF
>TRBJ2-7|.|TRBV18|.|12
CASSPRGYEQYF
>TRBJ1-4|few|TRBV9|TRBD1|17
CASSPGRGRGTNEKLFF
>TRBJ1-2|.|TRBV29-1|.|10
CSVDSYGYTF
>TRBJ2-2|.|TRBV9|.|14
CASSPTARTGELFF
>TRBJ2-1|.|TRBV5-1|.|13
CASSLVGSNEQFF
>TRBJ2-2|once|TRBV9|.|11
CASRGVGELFF
>TRBJ2-3|.|TRBV6-6|.|14
CASRGAFGTDTQYF
>TRBJ1-5|few|TRBV10-1|.|12
CASRKSSRPQHF
>TRBJ2-7|.|TRBV6-1|.|13
CASSVAGTYEQYF
>TRBJ2-7|.|TRBV27|TRBD2|18
CASSFGLAGGNNFYEQYF
>TRBJ2-3|.|TRBV6-5|TRBD1|14
CASSMGQHTDTQYF
>TRBJ1-4|.|TRBV7-2|.|14
CASSLMATNEKLFF